The present T cell receptor (beta chain) was sequenced within a study of cytomegalovirus exposure and HLA in healthy donors. For this clone: The antigen remains unidentified.

Study-level results: Investigators reported 150 to 200 TCR beta chains as tied to cytomegalovirus. As immune exposure information, only CMV serostatus was available.

There are 15 residues in the CDR3. Looked up from germline, CDR1 is MRHNA and CDR2 is SNTAGT. Both 60 Vbeta primers and 13 Jbeta primers went into the PCR. Assay: immunoSEQ multiplex PCR; the TCRdb copy retains only in-frame clones and omits some. The sample lists around 200,000 clones, around 85% seen once, with about 1.8% in the top ten. The material sequenced was PBMCs. This clonotype was sampled from a man aged 45-65 years in good health and CMV-seronegative. This rearrangement joins TRBV6-4 to TRBJ2-5; 9 bases fit TRBD1. Judging by the DNA end, TRBJ2-7 fits better; the J call may be wrong. CDR3 amino acids: CASSGPRDRDHEQYF. Here the CDR3 DNA reads TGTGCCAGCAGTGGTCCCCGGGACAGGGACCACGAGCAGTACTTC.